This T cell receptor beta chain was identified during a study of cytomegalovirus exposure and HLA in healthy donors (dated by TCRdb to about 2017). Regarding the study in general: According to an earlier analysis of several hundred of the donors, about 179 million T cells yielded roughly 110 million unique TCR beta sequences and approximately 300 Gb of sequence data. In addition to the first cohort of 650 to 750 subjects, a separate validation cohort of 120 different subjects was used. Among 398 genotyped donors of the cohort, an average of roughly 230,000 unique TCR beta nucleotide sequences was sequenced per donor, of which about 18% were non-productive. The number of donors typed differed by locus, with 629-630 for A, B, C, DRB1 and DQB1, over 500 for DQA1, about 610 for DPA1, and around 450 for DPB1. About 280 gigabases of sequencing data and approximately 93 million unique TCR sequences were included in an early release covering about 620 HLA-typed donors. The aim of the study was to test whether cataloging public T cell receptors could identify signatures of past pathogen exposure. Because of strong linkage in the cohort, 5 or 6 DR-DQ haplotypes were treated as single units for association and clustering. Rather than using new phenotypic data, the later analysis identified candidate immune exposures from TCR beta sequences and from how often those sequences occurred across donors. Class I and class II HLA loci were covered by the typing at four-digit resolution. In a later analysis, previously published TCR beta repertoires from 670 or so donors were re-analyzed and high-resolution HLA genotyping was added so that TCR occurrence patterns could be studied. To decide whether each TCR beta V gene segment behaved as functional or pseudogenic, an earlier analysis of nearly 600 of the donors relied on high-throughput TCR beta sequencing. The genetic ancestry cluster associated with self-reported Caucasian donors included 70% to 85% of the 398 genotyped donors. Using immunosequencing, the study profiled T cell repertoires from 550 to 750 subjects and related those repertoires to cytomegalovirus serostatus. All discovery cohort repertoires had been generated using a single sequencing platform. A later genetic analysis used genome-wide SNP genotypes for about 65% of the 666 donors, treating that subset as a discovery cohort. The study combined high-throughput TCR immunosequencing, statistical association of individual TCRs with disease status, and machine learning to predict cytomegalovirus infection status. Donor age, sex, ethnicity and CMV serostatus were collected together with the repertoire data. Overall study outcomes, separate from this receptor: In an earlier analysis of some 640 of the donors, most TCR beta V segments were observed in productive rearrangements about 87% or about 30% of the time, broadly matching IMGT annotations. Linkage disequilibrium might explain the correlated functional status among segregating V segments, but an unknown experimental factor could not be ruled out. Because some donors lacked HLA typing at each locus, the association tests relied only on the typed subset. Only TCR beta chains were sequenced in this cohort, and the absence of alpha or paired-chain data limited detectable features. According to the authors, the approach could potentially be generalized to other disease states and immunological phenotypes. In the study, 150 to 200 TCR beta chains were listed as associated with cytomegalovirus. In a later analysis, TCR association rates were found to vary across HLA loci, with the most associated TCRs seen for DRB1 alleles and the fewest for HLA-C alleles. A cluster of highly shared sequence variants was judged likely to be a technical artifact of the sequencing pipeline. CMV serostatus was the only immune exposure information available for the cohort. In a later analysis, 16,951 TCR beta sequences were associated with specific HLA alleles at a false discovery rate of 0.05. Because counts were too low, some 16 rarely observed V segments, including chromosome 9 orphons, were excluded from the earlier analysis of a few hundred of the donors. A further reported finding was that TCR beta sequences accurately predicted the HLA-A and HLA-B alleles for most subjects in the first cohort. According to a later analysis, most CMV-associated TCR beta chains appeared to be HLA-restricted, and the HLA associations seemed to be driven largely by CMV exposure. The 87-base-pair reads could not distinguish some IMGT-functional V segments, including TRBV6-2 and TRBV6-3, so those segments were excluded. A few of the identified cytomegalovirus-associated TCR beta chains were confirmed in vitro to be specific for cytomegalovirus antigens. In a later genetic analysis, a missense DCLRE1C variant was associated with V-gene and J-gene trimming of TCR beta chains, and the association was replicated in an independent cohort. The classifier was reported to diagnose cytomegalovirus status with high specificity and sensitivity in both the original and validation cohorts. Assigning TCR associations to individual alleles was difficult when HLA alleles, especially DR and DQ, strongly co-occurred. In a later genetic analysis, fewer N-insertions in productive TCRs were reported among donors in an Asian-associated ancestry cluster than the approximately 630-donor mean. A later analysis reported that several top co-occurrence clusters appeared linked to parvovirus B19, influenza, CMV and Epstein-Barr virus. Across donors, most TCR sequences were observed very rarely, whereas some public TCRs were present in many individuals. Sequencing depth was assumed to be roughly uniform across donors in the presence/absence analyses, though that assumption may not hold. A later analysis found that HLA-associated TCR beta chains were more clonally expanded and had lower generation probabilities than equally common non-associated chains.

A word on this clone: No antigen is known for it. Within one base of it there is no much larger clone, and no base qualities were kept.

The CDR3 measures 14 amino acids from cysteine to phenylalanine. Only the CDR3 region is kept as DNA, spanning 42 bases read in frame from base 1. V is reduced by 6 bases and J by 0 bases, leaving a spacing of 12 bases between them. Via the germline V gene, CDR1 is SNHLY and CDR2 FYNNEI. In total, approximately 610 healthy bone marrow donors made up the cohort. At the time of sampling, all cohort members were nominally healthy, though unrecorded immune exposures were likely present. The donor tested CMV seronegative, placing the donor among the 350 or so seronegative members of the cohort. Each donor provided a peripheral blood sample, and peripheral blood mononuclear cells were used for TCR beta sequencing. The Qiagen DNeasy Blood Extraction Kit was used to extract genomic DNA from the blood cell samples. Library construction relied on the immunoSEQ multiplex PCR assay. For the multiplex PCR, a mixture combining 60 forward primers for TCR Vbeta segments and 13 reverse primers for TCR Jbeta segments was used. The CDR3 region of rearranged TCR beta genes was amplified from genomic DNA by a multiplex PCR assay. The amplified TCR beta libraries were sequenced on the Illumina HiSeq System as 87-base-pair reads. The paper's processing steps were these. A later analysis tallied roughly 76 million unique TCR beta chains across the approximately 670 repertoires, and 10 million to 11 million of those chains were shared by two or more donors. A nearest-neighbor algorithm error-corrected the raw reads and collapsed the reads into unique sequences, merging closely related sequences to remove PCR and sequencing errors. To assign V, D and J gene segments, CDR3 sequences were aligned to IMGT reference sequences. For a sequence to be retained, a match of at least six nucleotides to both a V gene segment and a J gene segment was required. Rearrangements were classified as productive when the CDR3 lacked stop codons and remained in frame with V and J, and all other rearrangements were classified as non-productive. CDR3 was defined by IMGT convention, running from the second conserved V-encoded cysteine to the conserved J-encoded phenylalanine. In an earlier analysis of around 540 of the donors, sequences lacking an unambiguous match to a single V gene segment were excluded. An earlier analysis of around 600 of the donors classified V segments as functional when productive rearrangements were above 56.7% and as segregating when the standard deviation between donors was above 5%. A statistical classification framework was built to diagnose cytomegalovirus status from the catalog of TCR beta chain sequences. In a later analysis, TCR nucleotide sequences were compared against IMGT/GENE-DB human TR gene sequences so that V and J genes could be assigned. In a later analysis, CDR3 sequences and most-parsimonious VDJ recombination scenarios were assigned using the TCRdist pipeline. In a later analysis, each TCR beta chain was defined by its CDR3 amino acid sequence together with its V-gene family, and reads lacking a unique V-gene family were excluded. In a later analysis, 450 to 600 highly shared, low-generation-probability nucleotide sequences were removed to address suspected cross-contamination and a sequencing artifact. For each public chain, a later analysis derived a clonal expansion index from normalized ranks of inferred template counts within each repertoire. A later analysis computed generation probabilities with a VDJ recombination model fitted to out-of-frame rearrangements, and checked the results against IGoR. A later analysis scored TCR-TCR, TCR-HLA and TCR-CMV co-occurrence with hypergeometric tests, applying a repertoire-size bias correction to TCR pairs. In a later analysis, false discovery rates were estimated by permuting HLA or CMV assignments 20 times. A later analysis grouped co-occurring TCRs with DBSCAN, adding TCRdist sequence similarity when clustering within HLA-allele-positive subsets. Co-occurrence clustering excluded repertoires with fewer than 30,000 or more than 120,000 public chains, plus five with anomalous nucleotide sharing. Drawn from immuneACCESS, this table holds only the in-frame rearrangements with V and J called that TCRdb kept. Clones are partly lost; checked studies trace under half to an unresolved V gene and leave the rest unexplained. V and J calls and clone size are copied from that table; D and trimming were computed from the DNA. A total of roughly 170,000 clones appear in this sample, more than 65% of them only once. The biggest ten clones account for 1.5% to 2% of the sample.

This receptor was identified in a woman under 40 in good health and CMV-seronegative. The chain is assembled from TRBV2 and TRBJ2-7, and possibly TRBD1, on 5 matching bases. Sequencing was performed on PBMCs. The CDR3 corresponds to CASRARQGSYEQYF. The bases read TGTGCCAGCAGGGCGCGGCAGGGCTCCTACGAGCAGTACTTC.